The 3 T cell receptor beta chains in this list originate from one sample, sequenced in a study of Ad26.COV2.S vaccination and SARS-CoV-2 variants. Specified treatment: roughly 18 received Ad26.COV2.S at low or high dose, single or two shots; roughly five received placebo; per-sample allocation not given. Sampling was performed 63 days after the first vaccine or placebo injection. Clones were read by immunoSEQ multiplex PCR, and TCRdb kept only the in-frame ones, dropping some. The sample includes roughly 320,000 clones, just over 85% seen only once; the top ten take 1.5% to 2%. The sample in question was peripheral blood, obtained in a trial of Ad26.COV2.S vaccine versus placebo. The source is a person aged 18-60 years who received the Ad26.COV2.S COVID-19 vaccine or a placebo.

V is TRBV10-3 and J is TRBJ2-1; the D gene could be TRBD1 or TRBD2 (7 bases each). CDR1 is ENHRY and CDR2 is SYGVKD in the germline V gene. This CDR3 spans 17 amino acids. Deletions cut 2 bases from V and 9 bases from J, with 23 bases between. The CDR3 here is CAISEGGGRQGEFEQFF. CDR3 DNA: TGTGCCATCAGTGAGGGGGGGGGTCGACAGGGAGAGTTTGAGCAGTTCTTC.

This chain uses TRBV2 with TRBJ2-1, with TRBD1 matching 7 bases. The CDR3 is 14 residues long. With 6 bases clipped from V and 3 bases from J, the junction kept 5 bases outside the gene matches. Germline V gene data show CDR1 as SNHLY and CDR2 as FYNNEI. This CDR3 reads CASRGAGGYNEQFF. The CDR3 DNA follows: TGTGCCAGCAGGGGAGCAGGGGGCTACAATGAGCAGTTCTTC.

V gene TRBV7-9 combines with J gene TRBJ1-1; 10 nucleotides agree with TRBD1. Germline V CDR1 and CDR2: SEHNR, FQNEAQ (reference sequence). This CDR3 comprises 13 residues. The V gene end was trimmed by 9 bases and the J gene end by 4 bases; junction bases not matched to a gene: 5. The CDR3 loop reads CASRQGAGTEAFF. Written as DNA, the CDR3 is TGTGCCAGTCGACAGGGGGCAGGCACTGAAGCTTTCTTT.